The present T cell receptor beta chain was sequenced within a study of identical twins. TCRdb reprocessed the 5' RACE reads via MiXCR and lists one record per CDR3 protein. The table shows 210,000 or so distinct CDR3 sequences, with about 16% occurring only once. The CDR3 loop spans 14 amino acids. Germline V CDR1 and CDR2: SGHDN, FVKESK. Comments on this clonotype: The junction departs from germline at one end; a sequencing error may be responsible.

This same sample was also taken into another study, of T cells expressing NK-cell markers. This second report adds: The share of CD8+ T cells held by dominant NKG2C+ clonotypes was 1.0-7.0% in several donors.

The receptor was isolated from a woman aged 18-35 years in good health. This chain connects TRBV14 to TRBJ2-3; unclear D gene. Sequencing used CD8+ T cells sorted from blood. Here the CDR3 reads CGSSQESITDTQYF. CDR3 coding DNA: TGTGGCAGCAGCCAAGAATCGATCACAGATACGCAGTATTTT. Supplemented by reference TRBV14 and TRBJ2-3, the full variable domain reads EAGVTQFPSHSVIEKGQTVTLRCDPISGHDNLYWYRRVMGKEIKFLLHFVKESKQDESGMPNNRFLAERTGGTYSTLKVQPAELEDSGVYFCGSSQESITDTQYFGPGTRLTVL.